A single T cell receptor beta chain is shown here with its context. The antigen remains undetermined. This specimen belongs to a study of cytomegalovirus exposure and HLA in healthy donors. Findings and limits, study-wide: TCR beta V- and J-gene trimming was later associated with a missense DCLRE1C variant. TCR beta sequences reportedly predicted the HLA-A and HLA-B alleles of most subjects accurately.

The primer mix had 60 Vbeta and 13 Jbeta primers. The assay was immunoSEQ multiplex PCR, and TCRdb's table has in-frame clones only and misses some. The table lists 130,000 to 150,000 clones, roughly 80% of them singletons. There are 17 residues in the CDR3. CDR1 and CDR2 (germline): LNHDA, SQIVND (reference sequence). Trimming cost V 7 bases and J 0 bases, with 16 bases left between them. The sequence came from a woman aged 25 to 39 in good health and CMV-seronegative. The rearrangement uses TRBV19 and TRBJ2-6; no definite D call. Source material: PBMCs. The CDR3 spells CASTHQRISSGANVLTF. The CDR3 DNA is TGTGCCAGTACCCACCAGCGTATAAGCTCTGGGGCCAACGTCCTGACTTTC.